This is a list of T cell receptor beta chains from one sample in a study of spatial heterogeneity in lung cancer. Each CDR3 protein is one row after TCRdb ran MiXCR on the 5' RACE reads. The repertoire includes roughly 34,000 distinct CDR3 sequences, just over 7.5% of them detected once, and around a tenth sits in the top ten. The sequenced sample was PBMCs, obtained at follow-up. The receptors were gathered from a male donor with early-stage non-small cell lung cancer. Each CDR3 is given with its conserved first and last residue. Each record gives: V gene, J gene, D gene, clone size, CDR3 DNA, CDR3 protein. The D gene is left open where the match is weak. Where a row states a size, it is once, few, many or the class of an expanded clone; other rows omit it.

>TRBV10-3|TRBJ2-7|-|many
TGTGCCACCGAGGCAGGGCAAACTACCTACGAGCAGTACTTC
CATEAGQTTYEQYF
>TRBV3-1|TRBJ1-1|-|many
TGTGCCAGCAGCCAAGGGTTGGACACCCCCTCCTTATTT
CASSQGLDTPSLF
>TRBV19|TRBJ2-1|TRBD2|few
TGTGCCAGTAGACGGGGTTCGGCGGGGGTGCAGCAGGTCTTC
CASRRGSAGVQQVF
>TRBV6-5|TRBJ2-7|TRBD2|-
TGTGCCAGCAGTTACTCGTCTAGCGGGGGTTACGAGCAGTACTTC
CASSYSSSGGYEQYF
>TRBV6-5|TRBJ1-2|-|many
TGTGCCAGCAGTCACTCCTATGGCTACACCTTC
CASSHSYGYTF
>TRBV20-1|TRBJ1-2|-|-
TGCAGTGCTGACCGGGACAACTATGGCTACACCTTC
CSADRDNYGYTF
>TRBV6-1|TRBJ2-3|-|many
TGTGCCATTCAGGACCCAGGAGGCACAGATACGCAGTATTTT
CAIQDPGGTDTQYF
>TRBV20-1|TRBJ1-2|-|many
TGCAGTGCCCACTCGGCAGGGAAGATAAATGGCTACACCTTC
CSAHSAGKINGYTF
>TRBV12-2|TRBJ1-2|-|few
TGTGCACGAAACGGGACAGACCCTAACTATGGCTACACCTTC
CARNGTDPNYGYTF
>TRBV30|TRBJ1-2|-|many
TGTGCCTCCCAGGGCTATGGCTACACCTTC
CASQGYGYTF
>TRBV27|TRBJ2-1|TRBD1|many
TGTGCCAGCAGTTTAGGTACAGGACAGGGGGCCATCAATGAGCAGTTCTTC
CASSLGTGQGAINEQFF
>TRBV10-2|TRBJ1-6|TRBD1|-
TGCGCCAGCAGTGAGACAGGGGGAAATTCACCCCTCCACTTT
CASSETGGNSPLHF
>TRBV20-1|TRBJ2-2|-|many
TGCAGTGCCCAGACAACCCTCAAGGAAGCCGGGGAGCTGTTTTTT
CSAQTTLKEAGELFF
>TRBV7-9|TRBJ1-3|TRBD1|many
TGTGCCAGCAGCCCAAACCGATCGGGGCAGGGGGCATGGAACACCATATATTTT
CASSPNRSGQGAWNTIYF
>TRBV30|TRBJ2-2|-|many
TGTGCCTGGAGTGTAAGAGGGGAGCTGTTTTTT
CAWSVRGELFF
>TRBV28|TRBJ2-1|TRBD2|few
TGTGCCAGCAATCAGGCCTCTTCGGGAGGAAACAATGAGCAGTTCTTC
CASNQASSGGNNEQFF
>TRBV12-3/TRBV12-4|TRBJ2-1|-|many
TGTGCCAGCAGTTTAAGGGCGGGTCTGTTTGACAATGAGCAGTTCTTC
CASSLRAGLFDNEQFF
>TRBV7-2|TRBJ2-5|-|many
TGTGCCAGCAGCTACCAGAGCCGGGCCGCGGGGACCCAGTACTTC
CASSYQSRAAGTQYF
>TRBV20-1|TRBJ1-2|TRBD1|many
TGCAGTGCGGCCGGGACAGGGTCAAATGGCTACACCTTC
CSAAGTGSNGYTF
>TRBV7-6|TRBJ2-5|TRBD2|few
TGTGCCAGCAGCTTAACCCTAGCGGGGGGGCCGGAGACCCAGTACTTC
CASSLTLAGGPETQYF
>TRBV5-1|TRBJ1-2|TRBD1|many
TGCGCCAGCAGTTCCGGGACAGGGGGCTCTGTATATGGCTACACCTTC
CASSSGTGGSVYGYTF
>TRBV19|TRBJ2-5|-|many
TGTGCCAGTAGCCCTGGGGGGTTTCGAGAGACCCAGTACTTC
CASSPGGFRETQYF
>TRBV5-1|TRBJ1-2|-|many
TGCGCCAGCAGCTGGGACGGAAATAACTATGGCTACACCTTC
CASSWDGNNYGYTF
>TRBV3-1|TRBJ1-2|TRBD1|many
TGTGCCAGCAGCCCCCCTGGACAGGCCTATGGCTACACCTTC
CASSPPGQAYGYTF
>TRBV12-3/TRBV12-4|TRBJ2-1|-|many
TGTGCCAGCAGACGAGGTTTCGCCCCCGCAACGGAGAACAATGAGCAGTTCTTC
CASRRGFAPATENNEQFF
>TRBV6-6|TRBJ1-5|TRBD1|many
TGTGCCAGCAGTTACTCGATAGCCCCGGACAGGGGGCCCTCAGCTAGCAATCAGCCCCAGCATTTT
CASSYSIAPDRGPSASNQPQHF
>TRBV7-9|TRBJ1-5|TRBD1|many
TGTGCCAGCAGCCCCGGGACAGGGTTTCAGCCCCAGCATTTT
CASSPGTGFQPQHF
>TRBV7-9|TRBJ2-7|-|many
-
CASSSTLGEQYF
>TRBV11-2|TRBJ1-3|-|many
TGTGCCAGCAGCTTGGGAACAGGCCGGGACCCTGGTTATTTT
CASSLGTGRDPGYF
>TRBV13|TRBJ2-1|TRBD2|many
TGTGCCAGCAGCAGGAGGACTAGCGGTAACAATGAGCAGTTCTTC
CASSRRTSGNNEQFF